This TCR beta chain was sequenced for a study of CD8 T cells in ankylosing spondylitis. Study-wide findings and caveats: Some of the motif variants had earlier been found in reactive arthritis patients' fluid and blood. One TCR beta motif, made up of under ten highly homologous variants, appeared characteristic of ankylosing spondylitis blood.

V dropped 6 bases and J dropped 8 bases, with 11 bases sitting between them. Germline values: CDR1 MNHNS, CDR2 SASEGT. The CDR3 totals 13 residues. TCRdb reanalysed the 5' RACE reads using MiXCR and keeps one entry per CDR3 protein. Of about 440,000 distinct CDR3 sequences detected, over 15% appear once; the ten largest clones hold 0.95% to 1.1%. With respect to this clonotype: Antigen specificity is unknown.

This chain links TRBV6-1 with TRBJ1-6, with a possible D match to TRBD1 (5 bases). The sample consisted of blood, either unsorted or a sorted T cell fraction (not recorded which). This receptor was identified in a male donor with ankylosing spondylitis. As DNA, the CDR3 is TGTGCCAGCAGGGGACGGACCGATTCACCCCTCCACTTT. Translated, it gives CASRGRTDSPLHF.